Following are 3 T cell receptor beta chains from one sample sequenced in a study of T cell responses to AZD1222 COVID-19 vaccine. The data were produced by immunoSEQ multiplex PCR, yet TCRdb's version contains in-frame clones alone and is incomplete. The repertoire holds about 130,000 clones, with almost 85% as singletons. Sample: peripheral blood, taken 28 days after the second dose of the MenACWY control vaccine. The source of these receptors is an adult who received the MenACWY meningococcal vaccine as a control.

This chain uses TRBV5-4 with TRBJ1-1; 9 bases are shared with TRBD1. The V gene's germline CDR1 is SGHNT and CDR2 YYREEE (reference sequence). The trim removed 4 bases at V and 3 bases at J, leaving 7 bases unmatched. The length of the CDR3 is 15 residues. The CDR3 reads CASSRDRALYTEAFF. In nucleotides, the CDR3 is TGTGCCAGCAGCCGGGACAGGGCCTTGTACACTGAAGCTTTCTTT.

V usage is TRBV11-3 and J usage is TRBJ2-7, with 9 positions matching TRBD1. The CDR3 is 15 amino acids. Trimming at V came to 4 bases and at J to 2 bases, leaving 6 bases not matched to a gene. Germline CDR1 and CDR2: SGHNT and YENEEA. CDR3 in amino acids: CASSSGQGFTYEQYF. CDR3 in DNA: TGTGCCAGCAGCTCCGGACAGGGGTTCACCTACGAGCAGTACTTC.

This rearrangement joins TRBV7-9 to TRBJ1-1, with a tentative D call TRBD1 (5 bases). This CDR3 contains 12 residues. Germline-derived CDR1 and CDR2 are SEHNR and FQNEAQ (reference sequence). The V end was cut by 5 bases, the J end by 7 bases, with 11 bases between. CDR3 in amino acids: CASSQWGGEAFF. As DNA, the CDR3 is TGTGCCAGCAGCCAATGGGGGGGTGAAGCTTTCTTT.